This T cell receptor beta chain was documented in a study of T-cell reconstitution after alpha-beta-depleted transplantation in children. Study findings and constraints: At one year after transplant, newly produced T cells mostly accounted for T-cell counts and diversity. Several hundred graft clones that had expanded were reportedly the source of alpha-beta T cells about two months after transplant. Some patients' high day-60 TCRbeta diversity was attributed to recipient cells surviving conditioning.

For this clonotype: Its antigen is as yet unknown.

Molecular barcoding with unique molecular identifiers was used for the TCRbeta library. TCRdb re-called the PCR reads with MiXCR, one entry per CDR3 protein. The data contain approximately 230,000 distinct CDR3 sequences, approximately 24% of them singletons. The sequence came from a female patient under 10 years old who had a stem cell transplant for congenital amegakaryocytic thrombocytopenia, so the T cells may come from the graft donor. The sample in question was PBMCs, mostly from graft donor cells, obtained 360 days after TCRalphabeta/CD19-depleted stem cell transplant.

As DNA, the CDR3 is TGCAGTGCTGGGGACAGGGGGAATCAGCCCCAGCATTTT. It translates to CSAGDRGNQPQHF. The V gene is TRBV20-1, the J gene TRBJ1-5; 11 bases are shared with TRBD1. The CDR3 covers 13 residues. V lost 5 bases and J lost 4; bases outside the gene matches: 1. CDR1 and CDR2 from the germline V gene are DFQATT and SNEGSKA (reference sequence).